A single sample is the source of the 6 T cell receptor beta chains below, sequenced in a study of cytomegalovirus exposure and HLA in healthy donors. Sequencing was performed with immunoSEQ multiplex PCR; in TCRdb, only in-frame clones are kept and a portion is missing. The sample contains roughly 140,000 clones, 85% to 90% of which appear only once. Input material: PBMCs. Every receptor here comes from a man younger than 35 in good health and CMV-seropositive.

This chain joins TRBV5-1 and TRBJ2-7, with D possibly being TRBD2 (5 bases). This CDR3 region has 15 residues. CDR1 and CDR2 (germline): SGHRS, YFSETQ. V lost 0 bases, J lost 0 bases, and 10 bases lay in between. CDR3 residues: CASSLVGVPSYEQYF. The CDR3 nucleotides read TGCGCCAGCAGCTTGGTCGGGGTTCCCTCCTACGAGCAGTACTTC.

CDR3 in DNA: TGTGCCAGCAGTGAACAGGGGATCGTGGATGAGCAGTTCTTC. Amino acids: CASSEQGIVDEQFF. The chain employs TRBV25-1 and TRBJ2-1, with a possible D match to TRBD1 (6 bases). CDR1 is MGHDK, CDR2 SYGVNS, per germline. V lost 2 bases and J lost 8, with 13 bases in between. The CDR3 length is 14 residues.

In its sample, this clone was seen a few times. The genes are TRBV5-1 and TRBJ1-1; 8 bases align to TRBD1. Germline V gene sequence: CDR1 SGHRS, CDR2 YFSETQ. J was trimmed by 1 base and V by 4 bases; bases with no gene match: 6. The CDR3 is 15 amino acids. The CDR3 nucleotides are TGCGCCAGCAGCACGGGACAGGAGAGGAACACTGAAGCTTTCTTT. This codes for CASSTGQERNTEAFF.

The chain carries TRBV5-1 and TRBJ2-7; TRBD2 agrees at 14 bases. With 4 bases clipped from V and 5 bases from J, the junction kept 5 bases outside the gene matches. The CDR3 consists of 15 residues. CDR1 is SGHRS, CDR2 YFSETQ, per germline. The DNA of the CDR3 is TGCGCCAGCAGCATAGGACTAGCGGGAGGCGACGAGCAGTACTTC. Its protein is CASSIGLAGGDEQYF. Variable domain in full (rest from reference TRBV5-1 and TRBJ2-7): KAGVTQTPRYLIKTRGQQVTLSCSPISGHRSVSWYQQTPGQGLQFLFEYFSETQRNKGNFPGRFSGRQFSNSRSEMNVSTLELGDSALYLCASSIGLAGGDEQYFGPGTRLTVT.

At least ten counts were recorded for this clone. V and J are TRBV6-4 and TRBJ2-3, with 7 bases aligning to TRBD2. From germline, CDR1 is MRHNA and CDR2 SNTAGT. Trimming took 4 bases from V and 0 from J; bases not matched to a gene: 4. The CDR3 totals 15 residues. In DNA, the CDR3 is TGTGCCAGCAGTGTGTCCGGGGGGAGCACAGATACGCAGTATTTT. Its protein is CASSVSGGSTDTQYF.

V gene TRBV30 combines with J gene TRBJ2-7, with a weak D call TRBD2 (5 bases). V shed 8 bases and J shed 5 bases, with 10 bases lying between them. This CDR3 is 10 amino acids long. In germline, CDR1 is GTSNPN, CDR2 SVGIG (reference sequence). The CDR3 coding sequence is TGTGCCCTCGGGAAGCACGAGCAGTACTTC. Translation gives CALGKHEQYF.